This TCR beta chain was identified in a study of T cells in Graves' hyperthyroidism and ophthalmopathy. On the study more broadly: Peripheral blood was taken when the disease was first diagnosed, before any treatment began.

This clonotype occurred many times. Exclusion of patients followed from uncontrolled infection, other autoimmune disease, pregnancy or lactation. The authors took PBMCs from 7.5 to 10 ml fresh peripheral blood. The CDR3 contains 15 residues. Germline CDR1 and CDR2: MNHNS and SASEGT. With 7 bases clipped from V and 2 bases from J, the junction kept 9 bases outside the gene matches. The CDR3 regions of TCR beta were amplified from RNA transcripts. RT-PCR in the first round (using the HTBI primer set) targeted the TCR CDR3. TCRdb re-analysed the multiplex PCR reads in MiXCR, keeping a single row per CDR3 protein. The sample lists 600,000 or so distinct CDR3 sequences; about 14% were seen once.

The sequence was obtained from a woman aged 45-65 years with Graves' ophthalmopathy. The sequencing sample was made of blood. V usage is TRBV6-1 and J usage is TRBJ2-5; 8 bases agree with TRBD1. CDR3 loop: CASTQTGVLQETQYF. CDR3 nucleotide sequence: TGTGCCAGCACCCAGACAGGGGTACTACAAGAGACCCAGTACTTC.